This T cell receptor (beta chain) was retrieved from a study of beta chain features in type 1 diabetes. Study summary: Cell yields, gender and age were similar in healthy donors and patients. Overall study findings and caveats: Patients and controls would share equally any PCR tilt toward shorter templates.

To note about this clone: Its antigen is not identified.

Sequenced material consisted of expressed TCRB transcripts (all of the isolated RNA was reverse transcribed). Sequencing of naive, central memory and regulatory T cell samples gave an average of around 3.6 million reads. Only in-frame clones appear in the TCRdb table, and some are missing; sequencing was by immunoSEQ multiplex PCR. This repertoire shows about 220,000 clones, approximately 11% found once; its top ten account for 1% to 1.5%. Purities in excess of 95% were seen in all sorted populations. The source of this sequence is a man between 18 and 35 years old in good health. The sequenced material came from central memory CD4+ T cells from blood.

CDR3 protein: CASSQVLASGIYEQYF. The CDR3 DNA follows: TGTGCCAGCAGCCAAGTGTTGGCTAGCGGGATTTACGAGCAGTACTTC. V and J are TRBV4-2 and TRBJ2-7; 9 nucleotides align to TRBD2. J lost 4 bases, V lost 1 base, and 8 bases had no gene match. The germline gives CDR1 LGHNA, CDR2 YNFKEQ. The CDR3 spans 16 residues.